These T cell receptor beta chains were read from a single sample in a study of blood T cell repertoires in COVID-19. Some clones are missing from TCRdb's copy, which holds only in-frame ones; the method was immunoSEQ multiplex PCR. The sample has about 440,000 clones; around 88% are singletons. The sequenced sample was peripheral blood. All receptors derive from a woman between 45 and 60 years old with COVID-19, enrolled during active disease. The CDR3 runs from the conserved cysteine through the conserved F or W. A D gene is named only where the DNA matches it firmly. Clone size is given for some rows only: seen once, a few or many times, or a class if the clone is expanded.

>TRBV24-1|once|TRBJ2-3|TRBD2
TGTGCCACCAGTGGCCGGGTCGGGAGGGGCGTTGAGACAGATACGCAGTATTTT
CATSGRVGRGVETDTQYF
>TRBV12-3/TRBV12-4|NA|TRBJ2-7|TRBD1
TGTGCCAGCGGTAAGACAGGGATGAGAGAGCAGTACTTC
CASGKTGMREQYF
>TRBV11-3|NA|TRBJ2-5|TRBD2
TGTGCCAGCAGCCCGGGACTAGCGGGAGTTGGAGAGACCCAGTACTTC
CASSPGLAGVGETQYF
>TRBV19|NA|TRBJ2-1|TRBD2
TGTGCCAGTAGTATTCAAAGCGGGGGCTACCGCTACAATGAGCAGTTCTTC
CASSIQSGGYRYNEQFF
>TRBV19|NA|TRBJ1-2|NA
TGTGCCAGTAGTATAGGGCAGATCCCCCGCTACACCTTC
CASSIGQIPRYTF
>TRBV7-2|NA|TRBJ1-6|NA
TGTGCCAGCAGCTCAACTTTTAATTCACCCCTCCACTTT
CASSSTFNSPLHF
>TRBV3-1/TRBV3-2|NA|TRBJ1-3|NA
TGTGCCAGCAGCCAGCGAGGGGGGGACTCTGGAAACACCATATATTTT
CASSQRGGDSGNTIYF
>TRBV6-4|NA|TRBJ2-2|TRBD1
TGTGCCAGCAGTGCACAGGGGATTACCGGGGAGCTGTTTTTT
CASSAQGITGELFF
>TRBV6-5|NA|TRBJ2-7|TRBD2
TGTGCCAGCAGTAGGCGGGAGGACGAGCAGTACTTC
CASSRREDEQYF
>TRBV6-5|NA|TRBJ1-2|NA
TGTGCCAGCAGTCCTGTGGGCAGTAACTATGGCTACACCTTC
CASSPVGSNYGYTF
>TRBV19|few|TRBJ2-2|NA
TGTGCCAGTAGTATTCAGGGTACGAACACCGGGGAGCTGTTTTTT
CASSIQGTNTGELFF
>TRBV9|NA|TRBJ1-2|NA
TGTGCCAGCAGCCGAACTTCAAACTATGGCTACACCTTC
CASSRTSNYGYTF
>TRBV2|NA|TRBJ2-3|TRBD1
TGTGCCAGCACGGACAGGGGGCGTTTAGATACGCAGTATTTT
CASTDRGRLDTQYF
>TRBV7-2|once|TRBJ1-2|TRBD1
TGTGCCAGCAGCACCGCCGGGACAGTTAACTATGGCTACACCTTC
CASSTAGTVNYGYTF
>TRBV3-1/TRBV3-2|NA|TRBJ2-2|NA
TGTGCCAGCAGGACAGGGAACACCGGGGAGCTGTTTTTT
CASRTGNTGELFF
>TRBV5-1|NA|TRBJ1-2|TRBD1
TGCGCCAGCAGCTTGGGGGGCGACAGGGACTATGGCTACACCTTC
CASSLGGDRDYGYTF
>TRBV29-1|NA|TRBJ1-3|NA
TGCAGCGTTGAAGTCGGACAAAACACCATATATTTT
CSVEVGQNTIYF
>TRBV9|NA|TRBJ2-1|TRBD2
TGTGCCAGCAGCGTAGGTTCCGGCGGGGGGTTCTACAATGAGCAGTTCTTC
CASSVGSGGGFYNEQFF
>TRBV6-5|NA|TRBJ1-1|NA
TGTGCCAGCAGACACACAGGGAAGGGAACTGAAGCTTTCTTT
CASRHTGKGTEAFF
>TRBV29-1|NA|TRBJ1-2|NA
TGCAGCGTTCACCGGGACATCTATGGCTACACCTTC
CSVHRDIYGYTF
>TRBV30|NA|TRBJ1-3|NA
TGTGCCTGGAGTGTAGGGACTTCTGGAAACACCATATATTTT
CAWSVGTSGNTIYF
>TRBV5-1|once|TRBJ2-3|TRBD2
TGCGCCAGCAGGGAGGCTAGCGGGGGGGCAGATACGCAGTATTTT
CASREASGGADTQYF
>TRBV9|NA|TRBJ1-1|NA
TGTGCCAGCAGCTCCCCAGGGGAGACTGAAGCTTTCTTT
CASSSPGETEAFF
>TRBV6-2/TRBV6-3|NA|TRBJ1-6|TRBD1
TGTGCCAGCAGTTACGGGGACAGGCTGGGGCCCCTCCACTTT
CASSYGDRLGPLHF
>TRBV12-3/TRBV12-4|NA|TRBJ1-2|NA
TGTGCCAGCACCTACGGGGGGCGCGGTGGCTACACCTTC
CASTYGGRGGYTF
>TRBV30|NA|TRBJ1-1|TRBD1
TGTGCCTGGTTGGGACAGGCCAACGCTGAAGCTTTCTTT
CAWLGQANAEAFF
>TRBV30|NA|TRBJ2-2|NA
TGTGCCTGGAGTGCGGGGGTGAACACCGGGGAGCTGTTTTTT
CAWSAGVNTGELFF
>TRBV5-1|once|TRBJ1-3|NA
TGCGCCAGCAGCCCGGAGGGAAACACCATATATTTT
CASSPEGNTIYF
>TRBV24-1|many|TRBJ2-3|NA
TGTGCCACCAGTGCTCCTCGGAGGGGAGTTGGCACAGATACGCAGTATTTT
CATSAPRRGVGTDTQYF
>TRBV10-2|NA|TRBJ1-1|NA
TGCGCCAGCAGTGAAGTCAGAAACACTGAAGCTTTCTTT
CASSEVRNTEAFF
>TRBV10-3|NA|TRBJ1-6|NA
TGTGCCATCAGTACAGCAGGGGTGGATTCACCCCTCCACTTT
CAISTAGVDSPLHF
>TRBV11-2|NA|TRBJ2-3|NA
TGTGCCAGCAGGTTTAGGACTAGCACAGATACGCAGTATTTT
CASRFRTSTDTQYF
>TRBV28|NA|TRBJ1-2|NA
TGTGCCAGCAGTTCACAGCTCCTGTATGGCTACACCTTC
CASSSQLLYGYTF
>TRBV5-5|NA|TRBJ1-1|NA
TGTGCCAGCAGCTCCTCCGGGACTCTCGAAGCTTTCTTT
CASSSSGTLEAFF
>TRBV15|NA|TRBJ2-1|NA
TGTGCCACCAGCAGGAAAAGTGGGGCCTCCTACAATGAGCAGTTCTTC
CATSRKSGASYNEQFF
>TRBV30|NA|TRBJ1-2|TRBD1
TGTGCCGGACAGGGGGCAAGTGGCTACACCTTC
CAGQGASGYTF
>TRBV19|once|TRBJ2-5|NA
TGTGCCAGTAGTATCTCCCGAGCGCTAGGAGGAGAGACCCAGTACTTC
CASSISRALGGETQYF
>TRBV30|NA|TRBJ2-2|NA
TGTGCCTGGAGTGGCGGGGCCACCACCGGGGAGCTGTTTTTT
CAWSGGATTGELFF
>TRBV28|NA|TRBJ1-1|TRBD1
TGTGCCAGCAGATTTGCCGGGACAGACAACACTGAAGCTTTCTTT
CASRFAGTDNTEAFF
>TRBV5-1|NA|TRBJ1-1|NA
TGCGCCAGCAGCCTGGGAGACAGGAGTGCTGAAGCTTTCTTT
CASSLGDRSAEAFF
>TRBV18|once|TRBJ2-2|TRBD1
TGTGCCAGCTCAGCGACAGGGAGCGGGGAGCTGTTTTTT
CASSATGSGELFF
>TRBV19|NA|TRBJ2-5|TRBD1
TGTGCCAGTAGTATAAACAGGGGGCAAGAGACCCAGTACTTC
CASSINRGQETQYF
>TRBV6-5|NA|TRBJ1-2|NA
TGTGCCAGCAGTTACTCGAGTAGAGGGAACTATGGCTACACCTTC
CASSYSSRGNYGYTF
>TRBV30|NA|TRBJ1-4|NA
TGTGCCTGCAATAAGGGGTCTTCTAATGAAAAACTGTTTTTT
CACNKGSSNEKLFF
>TRBV5-8|NA|TRBJ1-2|NA
TGTGCCAGCAGCGTACCGGAGGACTATGGCTACACCTTC
CASSVPEDYGYTF
>TRBV18|NA|TRBJ2-7|TRBD2
TGTGCCAGCTCACCACCGGAAGGAGGGGAGGGCTCCTACGAGCAGTACTTC
CASSPPEGGEGSYEQYF
>TRBV18|NA|TRBJ1-1|NA
TGTGCCAGCTCACCGCGGGGCGCGAACACTGAAGCTTTCTTT
CASSPRGANTEAFF
>TRBV24-1|NA|TRBJ2-3|NA
TGTGCCACGGCCGCAGGGAGGAGGACAGATACGCAGTATTTT
CATAAGRRTDTQYF
>TRBV28|NA|TRBJ2-5|TRBD1
TGTGCCAGCAGTACTCCGGGACAGGCCCCAGAGACCCAGTACTTC
CASSTPGQAPETQYF
>TRBV29-1|NA|TRBJ2-7|NA
TGCAGCGTTGAATGGGGGGTCGAGCAGTACTTC
CSVEWGVEQYF
>TRBV9|NA|TRBJ2-7|TRBD1
TGTGCCAGCAGCGTAGACAGGGGGTACGAGCAGTACTTC
CASSVDRGYEQYF
>TRBV15|NA|TRBJ1-6|NA
TGTGCCACCAGCTTGTCCGGTCTGTATGCACCCCTCCACTTT
CATSLSGLYAPLHF
>TRBV30|NA|TRBJ1-3|NA
TGTGCCTGGAGGGGGATTTTCCAGGGTTACCTCTCTGGAAACACCATATATTTT
CAWRGIFQGYLSGNTIYF
>TRBV28|NA|TRBJ1-5|NA
TGTGCCAGCAGTCGCGAAAACCCCTTCCAGCCCCAGCATTTT
CASSRENPFQPQHF
>TRBV19|NA|TRBJ2-2|TRBD2
TGTGCCAGTACGTGGGCGGGGGGCGGAAGAAAAACCGGGGAGCTGTTTTTT
CASTWAGGGRKTGELFF
>TRBV24-1|NA|TRBJ1-1|NA
TGTGCCACCAGTGATTTTGATCCGGGGAAAGACACTGAAGCTTTCTTT
CATSDFDPGKDTEAFF
>TRBV2|NA|TRBJ2-3|NA
TGTGCCAGCACGGTGGAGGGGTCCGTGAGCACAGATACGCAGTATTTT
CASTVEGSVSTDTQYF
>TRBV6-5|once|TRBJ1-3|NA
TGTGCCAGCGCCAGGTCCTCTGGAAACACCATATATTTT
CASARSSGNTIYF
>TRBV28|NA|TRBJ2-1|TRBD2
TGTGCCAGCAGCCGTAGCGGGGACGAGCAGTTCTTC
CASSRSGDEQFF
>TRBV2|NA|TRBJ2-2|TRBD2
TGTGCCACCGGGACTAGCGGGGTTAGGGAGCTGTTTTTT
CATGTSGVRELFF